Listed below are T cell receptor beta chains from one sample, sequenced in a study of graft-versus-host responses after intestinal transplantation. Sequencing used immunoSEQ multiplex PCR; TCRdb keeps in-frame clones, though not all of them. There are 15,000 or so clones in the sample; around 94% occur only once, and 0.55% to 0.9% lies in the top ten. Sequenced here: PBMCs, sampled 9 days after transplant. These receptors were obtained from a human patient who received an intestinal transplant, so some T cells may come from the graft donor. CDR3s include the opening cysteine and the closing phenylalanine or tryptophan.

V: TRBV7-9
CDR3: CASSLSGRVAGANVLTF

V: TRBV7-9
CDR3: CASSKRLDHLTYNEQFF

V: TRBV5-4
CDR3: CASSRRPQGEQSGYTF

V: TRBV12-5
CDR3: CASGLVTGEGQPQHF

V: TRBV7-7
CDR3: CASTHFNSGREIRVGDTQYF

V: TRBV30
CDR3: CAWSVGETQYF

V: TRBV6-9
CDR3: CASSWAGDSTDTQYF

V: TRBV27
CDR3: CASSLLQKAGGPYEQYF

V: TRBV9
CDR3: CASAGGGSYEQYF

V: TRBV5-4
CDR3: CASSLGTSGSTGELFF

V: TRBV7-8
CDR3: CASSLEQNYGYTF

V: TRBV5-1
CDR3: CASSSTGDTEAFF

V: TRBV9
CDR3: CASSPGGTGNYGYTF

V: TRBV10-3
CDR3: CAISSLTGGADTIYF

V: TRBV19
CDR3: CASTVGDNEQFF

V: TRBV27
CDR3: CASSLDRGDGYTF

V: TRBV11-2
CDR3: CASSHTQGAGNTIYF

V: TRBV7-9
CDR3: CASSLWDRGGYGYTF

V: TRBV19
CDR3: CASSIPGGGYQPQHF